The 16 T cell receptor beta chains below all came from one sample that was sequenced in a study of blood T cell repertoires in COVID-19. TCRdb's copy holds only in-frame clones and misses some; the assay was immunoSEQ multiplex PCR. The sample includes 88,000 or so clones, around nine tenths of them seen just once. Sequenced sample: peripheral blood. These receptors all stem from a man aged 55 to 70 with acute or convalescent COVID-19.

The rearrangement uses TRBV5-1 and TRBJ2-7; TRBD1 aligns across 7 bases. The CDR3 is made up of 13 amino acids. Germline CDR1 SGHRS, CDR2 YFSETQ. Unmatched junction bases numbered 0, after V lost 0 bases and J lost 3 bases. The chain's CDR3 is CASSLDRGYEQYF. In DNA, the CDR3 is TGCGCCAGCAGCTTGGACAGGGGCTACGAGCAGTACTTC. Supplemented by reference TRBV5-1 and TRBJ2-7, the full variable domain reads KAGVTQTPRYLIKTRGQQVTLSCSPISGHRSVSWYQQTPGQGLQFLFEYFSETQRNKGNFPGRFSGRQFSNSRSEMNVSTLELGDSALYLCASSLDRGYEQYFGPGTRLTVT.

The chain uses TRBV14 and TRBJ1-1, with 7 positions matching TRBD1. The CDR3 has 13 residues. The germline CDR1 and CDR2 sequences are SGHDN and FVKESK. The trim removed 3 bases at V and 5 bases at J, leaving 3 bases unmatched. For the CDR3, the DNA is TGTGCCAGCAGCCAGGACAGGTTGACTGAAGCTTTCTTT. Translated, it gives CASSQDRLTEAFF.

This CDR3 reads CASIAELGNSRETQYF. The CDR3 DNA sequence: TGTGCCAGCATCGCAGAATTGGGCAATTCAAGGGAGACCCAGTACTTC. The chain is built from TRBV3-1 (or the pseudogene TRBV3-2) and TRBJ2-5, with no clear D. Trimming stripped 7 bases from V and 5 bases from J, with 23 bases between. This CDR3 is built from 16 residues. Germline V lookup: CDR1 LGHDT, CDR2 YNNKEL (reference sequence).

The genes are TRBV7-9 and TRBJ1-2; no firm D call. The V gene's germline CDR1 is SEHNR and CDR2 FQNEAQ (reference sequence). Trimming cost V 1 base and J 7 bases, with 16 bases left between them. This CDR3 region has 15 residues. CDR3 bases: TGTGCCAGCAGCTTAGGCGAGGGTATACGATTTGGCTACACCTTC. This encodes CASSLGEGIRFGYTF.

This chain uses TRBV2 with TRBJ2-5; D may be TRBD2 (5 bases). The V end lost 7 bases, the J end lost 1 base, and 16 bases lay between the germline ends. This CDR3 has 15 amino acids. The V gene's germline CDR1 is SNHLY and CDR2 FYNNEI. The CDR3 spells CASKMVGLPQETQYF. CDR3 bases: TGTGCCAGCAAAATGGTTGGACTGCCCCAAGAGACCCAGTACTTC.

V usage is TRBV11-2 and J usage is TRBJ1-4; D possibly corresponds to TRBD1 (5 bases). This CDR3 has 16 amino acids. Trimming stripped 1 base from V and 0 bases from J, with 9 bases between. Germline CDR1 and CDR2: SGHAT and FQNNGV. CDR3 bases: TGTGCCAGCAGCTTAGGTAAGGGGTCAACTAATGAAAAACTGTTTTTT. Residues: CASSLGKGSTNEKLFF.

This clone was picked up one time. The chain couples TRBV18 to TRBJ2-7, with 9 bases aligning to TRBD2. V shed 5 bases, J shed 7 bases, and the junction held 12 bases outside the gene matches. The CDR3 runs 15 residues. From germline, CDR1 is KGHSH and CDR2 LQKENI. CDR3 protein: CASSAQTSGMGEQYF. CDR3 in DNA: TGTGCCAGCTCAGCCCAGACTAGCGGAATGGGGGAGCAGTACTTC.

V gene TRBV12-3 or TRBV12-4 combines with J gene TRBJ1-2, with a possible D match to TRBD1 (5 bases). V was clipped by 5 bases and J by 4 bases, with 11 bases between them. This CDR3 has 13 residues. CDR3 sequence: CASSPRRGYGYTF. CDR3 coding DNA: TGTGCCAGCAGTCCCAGGAGGGGCTATGGCTACACCTTC.

CDR3 nucleotides: TGTGCCACCAGCAGAGACTCCCTAAGACTAGCGGGAGTGAGAGATACGCAGTATTTT. As protein: CATSRDSLRLAGVRDTQYF. The V call is TRBV15, the J call TRBJ2-3, with 12 bases aligning to TRBD2. Germline CDR1 and CDR2: LNHNV and YYDKDF (reference sequence). With 0 bases clipped from V and 5 bases from J, the junction kept 12 bases outside the gene matches. The CDR3 runs to 19 residues.

The chain combines TRBV10-2 with TRBJ2-4; D is undetermined. Germline-derived CDR1 and CDR2 are WSHSY and SAAADI. The length of the CDR3 is 13 residues. The V end was cut by 4 bases, the J end by 7 bases, with 11 bases between. For the CDR3, the DNA is TGCGCCAGCAGTGTAGCTATGGGTAACATTCAGTACTTC. Its translation: CASSVAMGNIQYF.

In DNA, the CDR3 is TGTGCCAGCAGTTCCTTCGACAGGGGGCATTACGAGCAGTACTTC. Residues: CASSSFDRGHYEQYF. The genes are TRBV27 and TRBJ2-7; TRBD1 matches 10 bases. Per the germline V gene, CDR1 is MNHEY and CDR2 is SMNVEV (reference sequence). V lost 4 bases to trimming and J lost 4 bases; unmatched junction nucleotides: 7. CDR3 length: 15 amino acids.

V and J are TRBV5-4 and TRBJ2-7, with TRBD2 matching 14 bases. V shed 7 bases and J 3 bases; nucleotides not matched to a gene: 6. Germline CDR1 SGHNT, CDR2 YYREEE (reference sequence). The CDR3 length is 15 residues. This CDR3 is CASGPGTSGSYEQYF. CDR3 nucleotides: TGTGCCAGCGGACCCGGGACTAGCGGGAGCTACGAGCAGTACTTC.

This clone has more than one count but fewer than ten. This rearrangement joins TRBV5-4 to TRBJ1-2; D may be TRBD1 (6 bases). Trimming left V 0 bases short and J 5 bases short, with 11 bases between. CDR1 is SGHNT and CDR2 is YYREEE in the germline V gene (reference sequence). This CDR3 spans 14 amino acids. CDR3 region: CASSLGTDYYGYTF. The CDR3 DNA is TGTGCCAGCAGCTTGGGGACAGATTATTATGGCTACACCTTC.

V is TRBV7-6 and J is TRBJ2-1; 10 positions agree with TRBD2. Trimming took 8 bases from V and 10 from J; bases not matched to a gene: 11. Germline loops: CDR1 SGHVS, CDR2 FNYEAQ. This CDR3 is built from 14 residues. CDR3 in amino acids: CASSPIAGGREQFF. The CDR3 DNA follows: TGTGCCAGCTCCCCAATAGCGGGAGGTAGAGAGCAGTTCTTC.

The CDR3 bases are TGTGCCAGCAGTAGGACAGGATTGGCGGATTCACCCCTCCACTTT. Encoded protein: CASSRTGLADSPLHF. This chain connects TRBV27 to TRBJ1-6; the match to TRBD1 covers 7 bases. Germline values: CDR1 MNHEY, CDR2 SMNVEV (reference sequence). Trimming at V came to 5 bases and at J to 8 bases, leaving 9 bases not matched to a gene. The CDR3 has 15 residues.

CDR3 sequence: CAWRWMDSNNEQFF. Written as DNA, the CDR3 is TGTGCCTGGAGGTGGATGGACTCGAACAATGAGCAGTTCTTC. The rearrangement links TRBV30 to TRBJ2-1, with D possibly matching TRBD2 (5 bases). The CDR3 loop spans 14 amino acids. Trimming removed 3 bases at V and 5 bases at J, with 14 bases between. The germline V gene has CDR1 GTSNPN and CDR2 SVGIG (reference sequence).